This T cell receptor (beta chain) was identified in a study of cytotoxic CD8 clonotypes in ibrutinib-treated CLL. Study as a whole: Results showed about 25 partial and 2 complete responses; following median 68 months, around 15 remained remitted, roughly 12 advanced.

Overall study findings and caveats: Baseline clonality was higher than in age-matched healthy donors and moved in step with circulating CD8+ T-cell counts. Contraction or stability on treatment characterized the public clonotypes, which were uncommon.

Depths of 1 in 200,000 to 1 in 1 million T cells were the sequencing target. Some clones are missing from TCRdb's copy, which holds only in-frame ones; the method was immunoSEQ multiplex PCR. This table has about 21,000 clones, 65% to 75% appearing once. Germline V gives CDR1 SGHTA, CDR2 FQGTGA. The CDR3 is made up of 14 amino acids. J was trimmed by 6 bases and V by 3 bases; bases with no gene match: 7. Details on this clone: Its antigen remains unidentified.

Sample: PBMCs, taken before ibrutinib treatment. The chain is built from TRBV7-3 and TRBJ2-5, with 7 bases lining up with TRBD2. The clonotype originates from a human donor with chronic lymphocytic leukemia. CDR3 sequence reads: CASSFRAGEQTQYF. CDR3 nucleotides: TGTGCCAGCAGCTTCAGGGCGGGAGAACAGACCCAGTACTTC. The full variable domain, in which reference TRBV7-3 and TRBJ2-5 provide the parts outside the CDR3, is GAGVSQTPSNKVTEKGKYVELRCDPISGHTALYWYRQSLGQGPEFLIYFQGTGAADDSGLPNDRFFAVRPEGSVSTLKIQRTERGDSAVYLCASSFRAGEQTQYFGPGTRLLVL.